Shown below are 21 T cell receptor beta chains from a single sample sequenced in a study of early T cells in non-severe SARS-CoV-2 infection. A single record per CDR3 protein comes from TCRdb applying MiXCR to the 5' RACE reads. The sample includes roughly 62,000 distinct CDR3 sequences, about 8% of them seen just once. Sequencing was carried out using whole blood. Receptors originate from an adult who was a healthcare worker with PCR-confirmed SARS-CoV-2 infection or an uninfected control (not recorded which).

This clonotype was seen many times. The rearrangement uses TRBV5-1 and TRBJ1-1; TRBD1 matches at 10 bases. The CDR3 totals 17 residues. V shed 0 bases, J shed 3 bases, and the junction held 8 bases outside the gene matches. Germline V gives CDR1 SGHRS, CDR2 YFSETQ. CDR3 region: CASSLDGTGVSYTEAFF. For the CDR3, the DNA is TGCGCCAGCAGCTTGGATGGGACAGGGGTTTCGTACACTGAAGCTTTCTTT.

The sample holds many counts of this clonotype. This chain links TRBV2 with TRBJ1-1; 9 bases fit TRBD1. CDR3 length equals 14 residues. The V and J ends lost 6 bases and 2 bases, in that order; junction bases with no gene match: 4. Germline values: CDR1 SNHLY, CDR2 FYNNEI. The CDR3 region is CASSQDRGNTEAFF. The CDR3 nucleotides are TGTGCCAGCAGCCAGGACAGGGGCAACACTGAAGCTTTCTTT.

In this sample, this clonotype turned up a few times. V and J are TRBV6-6 and TRBJ1-5, with D possibly being TRBD1 (5 bases). CDR3 size: 14 residues. The ends were cut back, 2 bases at V and 7 bases at J, with 12 bases in the middle. Germline-derived CDR1 and CDR2 are MNHNY and SVGAGI (reference sequence). CDR3 sequence reads: CASSYAGNGQPQHF. The CDR3 DNA sequence: TGTGCCAGCAGTTACGCAGGGAATGGGCAGCCCCAGCATTTT.

This clonotype came up many times. J is TRBJ1-5 and V is TRBV20-1, with 8 bases aligning to TRBD1. V was pared by 5 bases and J by 5 bases, with 8 bases of the junction left unmatched. The germline V gene has CDR1 DFQATT and CDR2 SNEGSKA (reference sequence). The CDR3 loop spans 14 amino acids. This chain's CDR3 is CSALKPTGDQPQHF. The CDR3 region has the DNA TGCAGTGCTCTCAAACCGACAGGGGATCAGCCCCAGCATTTT.

This clonotype was seen repeatedly, ten times or more. The chain combines TRBV19 with TRBJ2-5, with 11 bases that match TRBD2. The CDR3 contains 16 residues. The germline CDR1 and CDR2 sequences are LNHDA and SQIVND (reference sequence). J gave up 3 bases and V 5 bases, and 8 bases lay outside the gene matches. The CDR3 loop reads CASSPGSGRVEETQYF. In nucleotides, the CDR3 is TGTGCCAGTAGTCCGGGTAGCGGGAGGGTGGAAGAGACCCAGTACTTC.

This clonotype was picked up a small number of times. This chain connects TRBV29-1 to TRBJ1-1, with 7 bases fitting TRBD1. The germline V gene encodes CDR1 SQVTM and CDR2 ANQGSEA. The V gene end was trimmed by 5 bases and the J gene end by 10 bases; junction bases not matched to a gene: 10. The CDR3 is 12 residues long. CDR3 nucleotide sequence: TGCAGCGTTAGGACAGGCCTGGAATTAGCTTTCTTT. Amino acids: CSVRTGLELAFF. The complete variable domain, with remaining parts taken from reference TRBV29-1 and TRBJ1-1, reads SAVISQKPSRDICQRGTSLTIQCQVDSQVTMMFWYRQQPGQSLTLIATANQGSEATYESGFVIDKFPISRPNLTFSTLTVSNMSPEDSSIYLCSVRTGLELAFFGQGTRLTVV.

The rearrangement links TRBV28 to TRBJ2-3, with D unresolved. Per germline, CDR1 MDHEN and CDR2 SYDVKM. The CDR3 length is 13 residues. V was pared by 3 bases and J by 2 bases, with 6 bases between. CDR3 coding DNA: TGTGCCAGCAGTTTTACCCTCACAGATACGCAGTATTTT. Translation gives CASSFTLTDTQYF.

This clonotype was seen repeatedly, ten times or more. The chain uses TRBV28 and TRBJ2-3, with 11 bases fitting TRBD2. Germline CDR1 reads MDHEN; CDR2 reads SYDVKM. V was pared by 4 bases and J by 5 bases, with 5 bases of the junction left unmatched. The CDR3 spans 15 residues. CDR3 residues: CASSSLAGVIDTQYF. CDR3 DNA sequence: TGTGCCAGCAGTTCACTAGCGGGAGTTATAGATACGCAGTATTTT. Together with reference TRBV28 and TRBJ2-3, the CDR3 gives the full variable domain: DVKVTQSSRYLVKRTGEKVFLECVQDMDHENMFWYRQDPGLGLRLIYFSYDVKMKEKGDIPEGYSVSREKKERFSLILESASTNQTSMYLCASSSLAGVIDTQYFGPGTRLTVL.

The chain joins TRBV3-1 to TRBJ1-1; D call uncertain. In germline, CDR1 is LGHDT, CDR2 YNNKEL (reference sequence). This CDR3 is built from 13 residues. The V gene lost 4 bases and the J gene lost 4 bases, with 10 bases spanning the gap. The CDR3 region has the DNA TGTGCCAGCAGCCCGCCCCGGACCACTGAAGCTTTCTTT. This translates into CASSPPRTTEAFF.

This clonotype was observed at least ten times. This chain joins TRBV14 and TRBJ1-5; D ambiguous. CDR3 size: 13 residues. The germline CDR1 and CDR2 sequences are SGHDN and FVKESK. The V and J ends lost 4 bases and 1 base respectively, with 5 bases between them. CDR3 loop: CASSLGSNQPQHF. CDR3 sequence (DNA): TGTGCCAGCAGCCTGGGAAGCAATCAGCCCCAGCATTTT.

Ten or more counts support this clonotype. The chain links TRBV29-1 to TRBJ2-3; the D gene is possibly TRBD1 (5 bases). The CDR3 is 12 amino acids. Trimming pared 5 bases from V and 3 bases from J, leaving 9 bases between. Germline V gene data show CDR1 as SQVTM and CDR2 as ANQGSEA. The DNA of the CDR3 is TGCAGCGTTACAGGAAATACAGATACGCAGTATTTT. This encodes CSVTGNTDTQYF.

The chain's CDR3 is CSASETGLFEQYF. CDR3 coding DNA: TGCAGTGCTAGCGAAACCGGACTGTTTGAGCAGTACTTC. The J gene is TRBJ2-7, the V gene TRBV20-1; perhaps TRBD2 as D (5 bases). The germline V and J ends were trimmed by 3 bases and 7 bases, with 16 bases remaining between them. The CDR3 covers 13 residues. In germline, CDR1 is DFQATT, CDR2 SNEGSKA (reference sequence).

The gene calls are TRBV6-1 and TRBJ2-2, with 10 nucleotides matching TRBD1. There are 15 residues in the CDR3. The J segment lost 5 bases and the V segment lost 6 bases, leaving 6 bases of the junction unmatched. Germline-derived CDR1 and CDR2 are MNHNS and SASEGT. As DNA, the CDR3 is TGTGCCAGCAGGACAGGGGGCTCGGGGACCGGGGAGCTGTTTTTT. Protein: CASRTGGSGTGELFF.

This clonotype was seen only a few times. The chain couples TRBV7-3 to TRBJ2-5; 8 positions agree with TRBD1. This CDR3 spans 16 amino acids. Trimming took 5 bases from V and 5 from J; bases not matched to a gene: 13. CDR1 and CDR2 (germline): SGHTA, FQGTGA. CDR3 DNA: TGTGCCAGCAGCACCACTCGGACAGGGCTAGGGGAGACCCAGTACTTC. Its protein is CASSTTRTGLGETQYF.

This clonotype was seen ten or more times. The chain couples TRBV20-1 to TRBJ1-2; D gene uncertain. Per germline, CDR1 DFQATT and CDR2 SNEGSKA (reference sequence). The CDR3 runs to 11 residues. Trimming removed 0 bases at V and 8 bases at J, with 7 bases between. This chain's CDR3 is CSAREVWGYTF. DNA for the CDR3: TGCAGTGCTAGAGAGGTTTGGGGCTACACCTTC.

This clonotype has ten or more counts. V and J are TRBV5-1 and TRBJ2-5; D remains ambiguous. The V end was cut by 4 bases, the J end by 1 base, with 8 bases between. Germline CDR1 reads SGHRS; CDR2 reads YFSETQ. The CDR3 totals 13 residues. The CDR3 DNA reads TGCGCCAGCAGCGGAGCTCCCCAAGAGACCCAGTACTTC. Protein sequence: CASSGAPQETQYF. Full variable domain (rest looked up from reference TRBV5-1 and TRBJ2-5): KAGVTQTPRYLIKTRGQQVTLSCSPISGHRSVSWYQQTPGQGLQFLFEYFSETQRNKGNFPGRFSGRQFSNSRSEMNVSTLELGDSALYLCASSGAPQETQYFGPGTRLLVL.

This clonotype has just a few counts. The V call is TRBV28, the J call TRBJ1-2; D remains unclear. The ends were cut back, 6 bases at V and 8 bases at J, with 19 bases in the middle. This CDR3 region has 14 residues. Germline-derived CDR1 and CDR2 are MDHEN and SYDVKM. CDR3 nucleotides: TGTGCCAGCAGCGCCGGACCCGCCCTATGGGGCTACACCTTC. It encodes CASSAGPALWGYTF.

This clonotype was found a few times. The chain recombines TRBV28 with TRBJ2-7, with TRBD2 identical over 10 bases. CDR1 is MDHEN and CDR2 is SYDVKM in the germline V gene. The CDR3 totals 15 residues. Trimming took 6 bases from V and 4 from J; bases not matched to a gene: 9. CDR3 DNA sequence: TGTGCCAGCAGGAGTAGCGGGAGGAAGAGGTACGAGCAGTACTTC. Amino acid sequence: CASRSSGRKRYEQYF.

This clonotype came up a few times. The V gene is TRBV7-2, the J gene TRBJ2-1, with TRBD2 matching 9 bases. The V segment lost 5 bases and the J segment 12 bases; nucleotides outside the gene matches: 11. Germline lookup yields CDR1 SGHTA and CDR2 FQGNSA. The CDR3 covers 14 residues. The CDR3 DNA is TGTGCCAGCAGCAGACACCCCGGACTAGCGTCGCAGTTCTTC. Translating it yields CASSRHPGLASQFF.

The chain combines TRBV29-1 with TRBJ2-5; D might be TRBD1 (6 bases). CDR3 size: 12 residues. V dropped 7 bases and J dropped 4 bases, with 13 bases sitting between them. Germline V gene data show CDR1 as SQVTM and CDR2 as ANQGSEA. CDR3 nucleotide sequence: TGCAGCGCCGACGGCAGGGGAGAGACCCAGTACTTC. Amino acids: CSADGRGETQYF.

In its sample, this clonotype was seen a few times. The CDR3 nucleotides read TGTGCCAGCAGCCAACGGGTCGGGGGGACGAGAGATACGCAGTATTTT. Residues: CASSQRVGGTRDTQYF. The chain uses TRBV7-9 and TRBJ2-3, with 7 bases matching TRBD2. The CDR3 contains 16 residues. Trimming cost V 5 bases and J 5 bases; bases outside gene matches: 13. Germline CDR1 SEHNR, CDR2 FQNEAQ (reference sequence).